This T cell receptor beta chain was documented in a study of blood T cells in healthy people across ages. With a J-beta primer mix and a sample-barcoded 5' primer, a second PCR ran roughly 6 to 11 cycles. TCRdb reanalysed the 5' RACE reads using MiXCR and keeps one entry per CDR3 protein. The sample lists some 1,500,000 distinct CDR3 sequences; 40% to 45% were seen once. Study-wide points: Long-lived donors had more naive CD4+ cells and higher diversity than aged donors.

This clonotype was counted only a few times. Its matching antigen is unknown. CDR1 SQVTM and CDR2 ANQGSEA come from the germline V gene. There are 13 residues in the CDR3. Trimming pared 4 bases from V and 0 bases from J, leaving 9 bases between. The source material was blood. The clonotype was recovered from a young woman in good health. The J gene is TRBJ1-1, the V gene TRBV29-1; the D is unclear. The CDR3 nucleotides read TGCAGCGTTGGACCCGTTTTGAACACTGAAGCTTTCTTT. Protein product: CSVGPVLNTEAFF.